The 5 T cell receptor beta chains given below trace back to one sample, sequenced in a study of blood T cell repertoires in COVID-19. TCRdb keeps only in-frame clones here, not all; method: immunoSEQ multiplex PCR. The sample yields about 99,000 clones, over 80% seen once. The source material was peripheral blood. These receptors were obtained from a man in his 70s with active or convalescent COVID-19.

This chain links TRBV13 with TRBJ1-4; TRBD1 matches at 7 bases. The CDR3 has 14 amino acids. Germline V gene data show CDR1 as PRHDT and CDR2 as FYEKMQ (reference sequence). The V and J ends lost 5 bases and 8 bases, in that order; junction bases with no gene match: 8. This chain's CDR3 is CASSNRQGGEKLFF. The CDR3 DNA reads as TGTGCCAGCAGCAATCGACAGGGCGGCGAAAAACTGTTTTTT. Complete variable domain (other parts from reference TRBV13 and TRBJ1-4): AAGVIQSPRHLIKEKRETATLKCYPIPRHDTVYWYQQGPGQDPQFLISFYEKMQSDKGSIPDRFSAQQFSDYHSELNMSSLELGDSALYFCASSNRQGGEKLFFGSGTQLSVL.

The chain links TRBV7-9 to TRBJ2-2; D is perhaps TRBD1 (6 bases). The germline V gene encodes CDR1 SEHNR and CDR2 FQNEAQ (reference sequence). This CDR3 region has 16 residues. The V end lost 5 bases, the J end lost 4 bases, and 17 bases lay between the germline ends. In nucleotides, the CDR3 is TGTGCCAGCAGCCGATTGGGGGCCAGGGTCACCGGGGAGCTGTTTTTT. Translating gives CASSRLGARVTGELFF. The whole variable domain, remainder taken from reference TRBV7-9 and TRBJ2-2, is DTGVSQNPRHKITKRGQNVTFRCDPISEHNRLYWYRQTLGQGPEFLTYFQNEAQLEKSRLLSDRFSAERPKGSFSTLEIQRTEQGDSAMYLCASSRLGARVTGELFFGEGSRLTVL.

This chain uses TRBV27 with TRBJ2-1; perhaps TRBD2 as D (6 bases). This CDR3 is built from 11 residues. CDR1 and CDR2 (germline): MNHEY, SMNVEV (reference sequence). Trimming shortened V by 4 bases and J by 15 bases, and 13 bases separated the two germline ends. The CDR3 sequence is CASSWAGRSFF. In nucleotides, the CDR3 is TGTGCCAGCAGTTGGGCGGGACGGTCGTTCTTC.

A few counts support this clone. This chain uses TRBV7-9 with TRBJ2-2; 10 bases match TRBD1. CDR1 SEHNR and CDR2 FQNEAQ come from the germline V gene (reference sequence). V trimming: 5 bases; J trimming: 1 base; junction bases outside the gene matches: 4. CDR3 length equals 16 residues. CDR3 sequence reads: CASSRQGAMNTGELFF. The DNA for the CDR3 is TGTGCCAGCAGCCGACAGGGGGCAATGAACACCGGGGAGCTGTTTTTT.

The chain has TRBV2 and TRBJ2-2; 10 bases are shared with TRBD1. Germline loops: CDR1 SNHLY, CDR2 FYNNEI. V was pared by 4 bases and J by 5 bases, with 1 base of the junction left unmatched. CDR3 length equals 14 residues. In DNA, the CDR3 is TGTGCCAGCAGTGGGACAGGGGGAACCGGGGAGCTGTTTTTT. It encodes CASSGTGGTGELFF.